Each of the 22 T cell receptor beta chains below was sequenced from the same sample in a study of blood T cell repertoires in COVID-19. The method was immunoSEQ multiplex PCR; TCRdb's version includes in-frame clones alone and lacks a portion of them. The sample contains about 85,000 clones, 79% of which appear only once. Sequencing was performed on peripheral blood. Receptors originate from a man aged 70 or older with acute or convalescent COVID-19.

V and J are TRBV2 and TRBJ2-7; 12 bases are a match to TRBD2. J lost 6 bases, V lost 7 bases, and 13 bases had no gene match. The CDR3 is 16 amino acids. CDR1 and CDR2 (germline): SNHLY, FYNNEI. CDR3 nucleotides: TGTGCCAGCATCCAACTAGCGGGGGGACCTCTGGTCGAGCAGTACTTC. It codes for CASIQLAGGPLVEQYF.

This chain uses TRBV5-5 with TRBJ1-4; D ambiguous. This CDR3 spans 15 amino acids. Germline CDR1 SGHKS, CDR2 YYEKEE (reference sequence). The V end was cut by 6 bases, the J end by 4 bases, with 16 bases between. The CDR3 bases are TGTGCCAGCACCCCTGAGTGGGCTGATAATGAAAAACTGTTTTTT. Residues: CASTPEWADNEKLFF.

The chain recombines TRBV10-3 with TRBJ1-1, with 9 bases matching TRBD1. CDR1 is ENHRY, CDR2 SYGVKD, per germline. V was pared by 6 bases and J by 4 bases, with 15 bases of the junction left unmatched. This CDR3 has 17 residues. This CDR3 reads CAIRDQPGQGLGTEAFF. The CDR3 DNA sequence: TGTGCCATCAGGGACCAACCGGGACAGGGTCTTGGCACTGAAGCTTTCTTT.

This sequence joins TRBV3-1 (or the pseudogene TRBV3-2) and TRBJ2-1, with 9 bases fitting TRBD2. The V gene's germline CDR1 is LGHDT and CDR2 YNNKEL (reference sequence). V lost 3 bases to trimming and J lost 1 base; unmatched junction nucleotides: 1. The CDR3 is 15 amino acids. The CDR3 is CASSHSGRSYNEQFF. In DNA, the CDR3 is TGTGCCAGCAGCCATAGCGGGAGATCCTACAATGAGCAGTTCTTC.

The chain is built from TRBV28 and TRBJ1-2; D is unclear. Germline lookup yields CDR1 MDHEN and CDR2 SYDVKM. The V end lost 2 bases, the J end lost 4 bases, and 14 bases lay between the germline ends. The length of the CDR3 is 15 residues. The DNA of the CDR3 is TGTGCCAGCAGTTTAAAGTTAAGGTGGAGCTATGGCTACACCTTC. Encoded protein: CASSLKLRWSYGYTF.

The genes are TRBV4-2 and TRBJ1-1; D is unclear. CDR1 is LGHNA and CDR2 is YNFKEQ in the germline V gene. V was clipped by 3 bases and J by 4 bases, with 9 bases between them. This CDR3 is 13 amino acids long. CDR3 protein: CASSHQPSTEAFF. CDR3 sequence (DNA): TGTGCCAGCAGCCACCAACCGAGCACTGAAGCTTTCTTT.

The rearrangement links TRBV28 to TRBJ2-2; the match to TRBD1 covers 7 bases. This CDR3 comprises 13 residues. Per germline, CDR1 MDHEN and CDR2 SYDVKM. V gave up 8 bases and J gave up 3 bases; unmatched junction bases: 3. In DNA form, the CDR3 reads TGTGCCAGCCACGACAGGGACACCGGGGAGCTGTTTTTT. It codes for CASHDRDTGELFF.

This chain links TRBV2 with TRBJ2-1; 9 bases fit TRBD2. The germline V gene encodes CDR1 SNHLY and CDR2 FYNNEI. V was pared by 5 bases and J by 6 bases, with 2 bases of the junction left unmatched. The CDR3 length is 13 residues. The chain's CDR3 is CASSLLAGNEQFF. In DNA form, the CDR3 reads TGTGCCAGCAGTCTACTAGCGGGCAATGAGCAGTTCTTC. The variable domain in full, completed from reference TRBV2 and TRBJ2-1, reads EPEVTQTPSHQVTQMGQEVILRCVPISNHLYFYWYRQILGQKVEFLVSFYNNEISEKSEIFDDQFSVERPDGSNFTLKIRSTKLEDSAMYFCASSLLAGNEQFFGPGTRLTVL.

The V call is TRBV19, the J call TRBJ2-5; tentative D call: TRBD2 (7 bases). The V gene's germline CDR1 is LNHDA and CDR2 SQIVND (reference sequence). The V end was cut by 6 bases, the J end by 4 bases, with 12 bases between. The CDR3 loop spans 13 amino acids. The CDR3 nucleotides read TGTGCCAGTAGCGCCGGGGGGCGAGAGACCCAGTACTTC. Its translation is CASSAGGRETQYF.

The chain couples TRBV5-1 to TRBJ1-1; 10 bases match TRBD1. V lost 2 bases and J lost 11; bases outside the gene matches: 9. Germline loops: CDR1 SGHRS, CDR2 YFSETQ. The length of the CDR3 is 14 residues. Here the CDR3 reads CASSFKGTGAMAFF. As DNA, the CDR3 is TGCGCCAGCAGCTTTAAGGGGACAGGGGCAATGGCTTTCTTT.

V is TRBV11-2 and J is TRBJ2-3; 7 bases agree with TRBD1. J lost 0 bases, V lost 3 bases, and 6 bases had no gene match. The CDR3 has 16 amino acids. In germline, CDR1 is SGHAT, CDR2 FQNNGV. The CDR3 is CASSLGQLSSTDTQYF. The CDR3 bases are TGTGCCAGCAGCTTGGGACAGCTCTCTAGCACAGATACGCAGTATTTT. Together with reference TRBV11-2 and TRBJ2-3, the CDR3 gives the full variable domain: EAGVAQSPRYKIIEKRQSVAFWCNPISGHATLYWYQQILGQGPKLLIQFQNNGVVDDSQLPKDRFSAERLKGVDSTLKIQPAKLEDSAVYLCASSLGQLSSTDTQYFGPGTRLTVL.

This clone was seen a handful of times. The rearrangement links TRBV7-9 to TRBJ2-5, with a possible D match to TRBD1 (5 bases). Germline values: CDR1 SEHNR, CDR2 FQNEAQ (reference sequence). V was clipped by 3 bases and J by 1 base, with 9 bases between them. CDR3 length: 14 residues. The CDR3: CASSFDRSQETQYF. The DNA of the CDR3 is TGTGCCAGCAGCTTCGACAGATCCCAAGAGACCCAGTACTTC.

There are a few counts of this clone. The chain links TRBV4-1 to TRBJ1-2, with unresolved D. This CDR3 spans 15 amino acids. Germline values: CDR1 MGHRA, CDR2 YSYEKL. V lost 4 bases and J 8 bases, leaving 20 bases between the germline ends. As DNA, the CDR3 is TGCGCCAGCAGCCCAGGACTCAAGGCGCCTCTAGGCTACACCTTC. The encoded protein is CASSPGLKAPLGYTF.

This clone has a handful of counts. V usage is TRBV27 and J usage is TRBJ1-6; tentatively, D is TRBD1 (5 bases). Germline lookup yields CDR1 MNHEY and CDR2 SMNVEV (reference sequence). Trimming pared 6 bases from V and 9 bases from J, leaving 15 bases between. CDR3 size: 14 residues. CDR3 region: CASSPRQGGSPLHF. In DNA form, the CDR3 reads TGTGCCAGCAGCCCCAGGCAGGGTGGTTCACCCCTCCACTTT.

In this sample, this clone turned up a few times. The CDR3 coding sequence is TGTGCCAGCAGTGAAAACAGAGGGACAGATACGCAGTATTTT. This codes for CASSENRGTDTQYF. V and J are TRBV2 and TRBJ2-3; D is possibly TRBD2 (5 bases). Germline V gene sequence: CDR1 SNHLY, CDR2 FYNNEI. The CDR3 is 14 residues long. Between the trimmed V and J ends, which lost 2 bases and 3 bases, there was a span of 9 bases.

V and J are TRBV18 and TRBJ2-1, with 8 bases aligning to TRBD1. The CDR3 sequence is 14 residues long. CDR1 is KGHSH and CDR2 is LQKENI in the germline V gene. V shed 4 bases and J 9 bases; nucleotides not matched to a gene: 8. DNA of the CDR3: TGTGCCAGCTCACAACCGGACAGGGCTGCTGAGCAGTTCTTC. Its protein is CASSQPDRAAEQFF.

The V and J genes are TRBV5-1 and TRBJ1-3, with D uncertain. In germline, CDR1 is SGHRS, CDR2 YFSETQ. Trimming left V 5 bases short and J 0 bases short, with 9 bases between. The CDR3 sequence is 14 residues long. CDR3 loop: CASRRRDSGNTIYF. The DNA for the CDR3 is TGCGCCAGCAGGAGACGGGACTCTGGAAACACCATATATTTT.

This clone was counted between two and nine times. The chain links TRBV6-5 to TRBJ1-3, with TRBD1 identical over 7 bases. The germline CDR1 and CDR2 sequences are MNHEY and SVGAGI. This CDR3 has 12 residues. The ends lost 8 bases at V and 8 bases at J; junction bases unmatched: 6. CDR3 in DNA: TGTGCCAGCTTCGGACAGGTGGACACCATATATTTT. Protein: CASFGQVDTIYF.

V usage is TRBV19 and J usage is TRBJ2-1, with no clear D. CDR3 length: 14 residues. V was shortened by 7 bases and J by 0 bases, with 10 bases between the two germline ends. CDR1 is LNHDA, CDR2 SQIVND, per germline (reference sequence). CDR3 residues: CASKAASSYNEQFF. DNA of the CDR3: TGTGCCAGTAAGGCAGCGAGCTCCTACAATGAGCAGTTCTTC.

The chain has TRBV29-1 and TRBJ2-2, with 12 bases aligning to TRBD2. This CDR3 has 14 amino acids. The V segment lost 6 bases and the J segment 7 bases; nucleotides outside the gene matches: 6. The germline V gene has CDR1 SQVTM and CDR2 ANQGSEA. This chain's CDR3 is CSVAGLAGGGELFF. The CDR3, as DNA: TGCAGCGTGGCGGGACTAGCGGGCGGCGGGGAGCTGTTTTTT.

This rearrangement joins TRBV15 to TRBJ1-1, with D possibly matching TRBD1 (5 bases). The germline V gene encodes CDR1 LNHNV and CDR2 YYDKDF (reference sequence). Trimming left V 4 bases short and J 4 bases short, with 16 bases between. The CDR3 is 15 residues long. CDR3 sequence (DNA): TGTGCCACCAGCAACCCGTGGGGCCAGGGCACTGAAGCTTTCTTT. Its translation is CATSNPWGQGTEAFF.

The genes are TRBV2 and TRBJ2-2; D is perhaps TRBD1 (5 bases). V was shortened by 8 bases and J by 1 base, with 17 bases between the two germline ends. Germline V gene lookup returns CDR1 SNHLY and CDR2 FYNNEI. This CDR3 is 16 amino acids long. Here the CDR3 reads CASAPRRVRNTGELFF. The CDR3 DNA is TGTGCCAGCGCCCCCCGCAGGGTCAGGAACACCGGGGAGCTGTTTTTT.